A single sample gave rise to the 21 T cell receptor beta chains below, sequenced in a study of T cell changes during pregnancy in multiple sclerosis. Profiling relied on immunoSEQ multiplex PCR, and the TCRdb table lists in-frame clones only, not all of them. The repertoire holds approximately 35,000 clones, with 92% as singletons. Sequencing input: PBMCs (not recorded whether the cells were cultured). The receptor source for this set is a female donor with multiple sclerosis, enrolled in a pregnancy study.

This clone was detected only once. This chain's CDR3 is CASSNITHDRARDQPQHF. The CDR3 DNA reads as TGTGCCAGCAGCAACATAACGCATGACAGGGCCAGGGATCAGCCCCAGCATTTT. The V and J genes are TRBV21-1 and TRBJ1-5; no DNA check was done on the table's D call, TRBD1. TRBV21-1 is assigned pseudogene status. This CDR3 region has 18 residues.

The J gene is TRBJ2-3, the V gene TRBV5-1; maybe TRBD1 (5 bases). The V end was cut by 4 bases, the J end by 2 bases, with 11 bases between. In germline, CDR1 is SGHRS, CDR2 YFSETQ. The CDR3 has 14 residues. CDR3 loop: CASSQMTDTDTQYF. CDR3 bases: TGCGCCAGCAGCCAAATGACAGACACAGATACGCAGTATTTT.

The chain carries TRBV4-3 and TRBJ2-3; 7 nucleotides align to TRBD2. Per the germline V gene, CDR1 is LGHNA and CDR2 is YSLEER. V gave up 5 bases and J gave up 2 bases; unmatched junction bases: 7. The CDR3 totals 15 residues. The CDR3: CASSFTSAPTDTQYF. The DNA for the CDR3 is TGCGCCAGCAGCTTTACTAGCGCACCCACAGATACGCAGTATTTT.

In its sample, this clone was seen once. V and J are TRBV2 and TRBJ2-3, with 11 bases lining up with TRBD2. CDR1 and CDR2 (germline): SNHLY, FYNNEI. The CDR3 has 16 residues. Trimming cost V 7 bases and J 4 bases; bases outside gene matches: 10. CDR3 sequence: CASTLLAGERADTQYF. For the CDR3, the DNA is TGTGCCAGCACCCTACTAGCGGGAGAAAGAGCAGATACGCAGTATTTT.

This clone was observed a handful of times. The rearrangement joins TRBV15 to TRBJ2-1; 8 bases map to TRBD2. V shed 9 bases and J 6 bases; nucleotides not matched to a gene: 16. The germline V gene encodes CDR1 LNHNV and CDR2 YYDKDF (reference sequence). This CDR3 has 16 residues. CDR3 in DNA: TGTGCCACGAAGGGAGTTCTTGGCGGGAGGTTCAATGAGCAGTTCTTC. Translation gives CATKGVLGGRFNEQFF.

V is TRBV28 and J is TRBJ2-5, with 8 positions matching TRBD1. J gave up 2 bases and V 6 bases, and 5 bases lay outside the gene matches. This CDR3 region has 14 residues. Germline CDR1 is MDHEN and CDR2 is SYDVKM. The CDR3 region has the DNA TGTGCCAGCAGCTGGGACAGGAGGCAAGAGACCCAGTACTTC. It specifies CASSWDRRQETQYF.

This chain uses TRBV19 with TRBJ2-1; 9 nucleotides align to TRBD2. V was pared by 1 base and J by 1 base, with 5 bases of the junction left unmatched. Germline V lookup: CDR1 LNHDA, CDR2 SQIVND (reference sequence). This CDR3 is 17 amino acids long. CDR3 sequence: CASSIGLAGSSYNEQFF. The CDR3 DNA follows: TGTGCCAGTAGTATAGGGCTAGCGGGAAGTTCCTACAATGAGCAGTTCTTC. Full variable domain (rest looked up from reference TRBV19 and TRBJ2-1): DGGITQSPKYLFRKEGQNVTLSCEQNLNHDAMYWYRQDPGQGLRLIYYSQIVNDFQKGDIAEGYSVSREKKESFPLTVTSAQKNPTAFYLCASSIGLAGSSYNEQFFGPGTRLTVL.

The chain joins TRBV7-8 to TRBJ2-5; tentative D call: TRBD2 (6 bases). Germline V gives CDR1 SGHVS, CDR2 FQNEAQ. Trimming shortened V by 1 base and J by 0 bases, and 18 bases separated the two germline ends. CDR3 length: 18 residues. Written as DNA, the CDR3 is TGTGCCAGCAGCTTAGGCCCTTCCGGGGGATGGTACCAAGAGACCCAGTACTTC. Translated, it gives CASSLGPSGGWYQETQYF.

The V gene is TRBV15, the J gene TRBJ1-5, with D perhaps TRBD1 (5 bases). The CDR3 spans 14 residues. V dropped 0 bases and J dropped 8 bases, with 11 bases sitting between them. CDR1 and CDR2 (germline): LNHNV, YYDKDF (reference sequence). In DNA form, the CDR3 reads TGTGCCACCAGCAGAGACAGGGCAAAGGAGCCCCAGCATTTT. This encodes CATSRDRAKEPQHF. The full variable domain, rest sourced from reference TRBV15 and TRBJ1-5, is DAMVIQNPRYQVTQFGKPVTLSCSQTLNHNVMYWYQQKSSQAPKLLFHYYDKDFNNEADTPDNFQSRRPNTSFCFLDIRSPGLGDTAMYLCATSRDRAKEPQHFGDGTRLSIL.

The rearrangement links TRBV28 to TRBJ1-1; a weak D match, TRBD1 (5 bases). The germline CDR1 and CDR2 sequences are MDHEN and SYDVKM. There are 15 residues in the CDR3. Trimming pared 0 bases from V and 0 bases from J, leaving 8 bases between. CDR3 in DNA: TGTGCCAGCAGTTTATGGGGGGATATGAACACTGAAGCTTTCTTT. It encodes CASSLWGDMNTEAFF.

The chain joins TRBV27 to TRBJ1-1; TRBD1 might be the D (5 bases). Trimming shortened V by 2 bases and J by 1 base, and 14 bases separated the two germline ends. The CDR3 totals 16 residues. Germline V CDR1 and CDR2: MNHEY, SMNVEV (reference sequence). The CDR3 DNA reads as TGTGCCAGCAGTTTACTACCGGGACCTTCGAACACTGAAGCTTTCTTT. Translation gives CASSLLPGPSNTEAFF.

This chain uses TRBV9 with TRBJ2-2; TRBD2 is a possible D gene (6 bases). Trimming left V 0 bases short and J 4 bases short, with 16 bases between. CDR1 SGDLS and CDR2 YYNGEE come from the germline V gene. This CDR3 comprises 17 residues. The CDR3 protein is CASSVASSSARTGELFF. The CDR3 region has the DNA TGTGCCAGCAGCGTAGCTTCCTCTAGCGCCCGCACCGGGGAGCTGTTTTTT.

The chain links TRBV6-6 to TRBJ2-5; TRBD1 aligns across 8 bases. Per germline, CDR1 MNHNY and CDR2 SVGAGI (reference sequence). This CDR3 spans 13 amino acids. V lost 10 bases and J lost 6; bases outside the gene matches: 10. As DNA, the CDR3 is TGTGCCATCGCGGACAGGGCTGGGCAGACCCAGTACTTC. It yields the protein CAIADRAGQTQYF.

V usage is TRBV4-2 and J usage is TRBJ1-1, with D possibly being TRBD1 (5 bases). Trimming took 3 bases from V and 1 from J, leaving 9 bases between them. This CDR3 is 14 amino acids long. The germline CDR1 and CDR2 sequences are LGHNA and YNFKEQ. DNA for the CDR3: TGTGCCAGCAGCCACAGGGTGGAGAACACTGAAGCTTTCTTT. Translation gives CASSHRVENTEAFF.

This chain links TRBV30 with TRBJ1-3; no reliable D call. This CDR3 is built from 13 residues. CDR1 and CDR2 (germline): GTSNPN, SVGIG (reference sequence). V lost 2 bases and J lost 0, with 5 bases in between. The CDR3 DNA follows: TGTGCCTGGAGTTCAGACTCTGGAAACACCATATATTTT. Protein product: CAWSSDSGNTIYF.

CDR3 DNA: TGCGCCAGCAGCTTGGCAGGGTGGGGCTACACCTTC. Its translation: CASSLAGWGYTF. The chain couples TRBV5-1 to TRBJ1-2; a possible D gene is TRBD1 (5 bases). The CDR3 length is 12 residues. V dropped 0 bases and J dropped 8 bases, with 8 bases sitting between them. CDR1 SGHRS and CDR2 YFSETQ come from the germline V gene. The entire variable domain, with the rest obtained from reference TRBV5-1 and TRBJ1-2, is as follows: KAGVTQTPRYLIKTRGQQVTLSCSPISGHRSVSWYQQTPGQGLQFLFEYFSETQRNKGNFPGRFSGRQFSNSRSEMNVSTLELGDSALYLCASSLAGWGYTFGSGTRLTVV.

This rearrangement joins TRBV30 to TRBJ1-4, with 8 bases fitting TRBD1. The germline V gene has CDR1 GTSNPN and CDR2 SVGIG (reference sequence). This CDR3 is 11 amino acids long. With V trimmed by 7 bases and J by 8 bases, 3 bases remained unmatched. CDR3 region: CASTGEEKLFF. The DNA of the CDR3 is TGTGCCTCGACAGGGGAGGAAAAACTGTTTTTT. Drawing the rest from reference TRBV30 and TRBJ1-4, the complete variable domain is SQTIHQWPATLVQPVGSPLSLECTVEGTSNPNLYWYRQAAGRGLQLLFYSVGIGQISSEVPQNLSASRPQDRQFILSSKKLLLSDSGFYLCASTGEEKLFFGSGTQLSVL.

A word on this clone: Germline is not matched at one junction end, which may reflect a read error. V is TRBV7-7 and J is TRBJ1-3, with D perhaps TRBD1 (5 bases). The germline V gene has CDR1 SSHAT and CDR2 FNYEAQ (reference sequence). The CDR3 is 14 residues long. DNA for the CDR3: TGTGCTAGCAGCTTAGAGGGGTCTGGAAACACCATATATTTT. Its translation is CASSLEGSGNTIYF.

The V call is TRBV6-5, the J call TRBJ1-6, with 7 bases lining up with TRBD1. The CDR3 is 15 residues long. The V segment lost 3 bases and the J segment 5 bases; nucleotides outside the gene matches: 4. Germline CDR1 is MNHEY and CDR2 is SVGAGI. The CDR3 is CASSYQGVNNSPLHF. Written as DNA, the CDR3 is TGTGCCAGCAGTTATCAGGGGGTGAATAATTCACCCCTCCACTTT.

The genes are TRBV28 and TRBJ2-7; D may correspond to TRBD1 or TRBD2 (5 bases each). This CDR3 comprises 12 residues. With 5 bases removed from V and 4 bases from J, the gap between germline ends came to 9 bases. CDR1 MDHEN and CDR2 SYDVKM come from the germline V gene. CDR3 sequence reads: CASSSGGYEQYF. The CDR3 DNA is TGTGCCAGCAGTAGTGGGGGATACGAGCAGTACTTC.

This clone has more than one count but fewer than ten. The J gene is TRBJ2-3, the V gene TRBV4-1, with 9 positions matching TRBD2. V lost 2 bases, J lost 2 bases, and 14 bases stayed unmatched. The germline V gene encodes CDR1 MGHRA and CDR2 YSYEKL. The length of the CDR3 is 19 residues. CDR3 bases: TGCGCCAGCAGCCAAAAGTATAGTCTAGCGGGGCCCCCCACAGATACGCAGTATTTT. Protein product: CASSQKYSLAGPPTDTQYF.